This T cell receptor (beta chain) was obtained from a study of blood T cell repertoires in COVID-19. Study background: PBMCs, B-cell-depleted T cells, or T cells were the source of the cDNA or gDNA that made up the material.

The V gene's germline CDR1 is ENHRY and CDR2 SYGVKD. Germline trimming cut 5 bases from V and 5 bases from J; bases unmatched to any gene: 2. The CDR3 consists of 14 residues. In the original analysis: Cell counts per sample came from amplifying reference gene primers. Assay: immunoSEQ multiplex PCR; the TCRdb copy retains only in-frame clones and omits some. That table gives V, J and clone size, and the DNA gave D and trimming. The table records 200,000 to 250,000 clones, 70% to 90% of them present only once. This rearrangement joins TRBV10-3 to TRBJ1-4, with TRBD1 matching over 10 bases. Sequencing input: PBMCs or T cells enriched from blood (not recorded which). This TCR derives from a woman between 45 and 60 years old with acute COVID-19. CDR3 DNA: TGTGCCATCAGTAGGGGACAGGGGAATGAAAAACTGTTTTTT. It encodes CAISRGQGNEKLFF.